This TCR beta chain stems from a study of blood T cell repertoires in COVID-19. Original methodology: By means of reference gene primer amplification, nucleated cell counts were estimated. The assay was immunoSEQ multiplex PCR, and TCRdb's table has in-frame clones only and misses some. That table furnishes V, J and clone size, whereas the DNA furnished D and trimming. The repertoire holds over 55,000 clones, with around nine tenths as singletons. Losses at the gene ends were 3 bases for V and 0 bases for J; bases not matched to a gene: 3. CDR1 is WNHNN, CDR2 SYGVQD, per germline (reference sequence). The CDR3 length is 15 residues.

This clonotype was sampled from a human donor in a cohort sampled during active COVID-19. The specimen sequenced was peripheral blood. The genes are TRBV10-1 and TRBJ1-1; 8 nucleotides match TRBD1. The CDR3 region has the DNA TGCGCCAGCAGTGAATCGACAGGGGTGAACACTGAAGCTTTCTTT. Translation: CASSESTGVNTEAFF.